The present TCR beta chain was sequenced within a study of T cell repertoires in cytomegalovirus infection. Study-level background: Recently identified HLA-C-restricted CMV epitopes and well-studied HLA-B-restricted CMV epitopes were used by the study. Broader study findings: Ex vivo, HLA-C-restricted CMV-specific TCR beta clonotypes prevailed over the rest of the response.

TCRdb itself ran the reads through MiXCR, one entry per CDR3 protein. The sample holds 650,000 to 900,000 distinct CDR3 sequences, over 25% seen once. The CDR3 totals 13 residues. The germline V gene encodes CDR1 LNHDA and CDR2 SQIVND (reference sequence). Trimming shortened V by 10 bases and J by 3 bases, and 13 bases separated the two germline ends. Comments on this clonotype: Its antigen remains unidentified.

The receptor comes from a human donor in good health (CMV status not recorded). Some clones in this sample may be carry-over from other donors' samples. Source: cultured CD8+ T cells from PBMCs, taken from culture after CMV antigen stimulation. The rearrangement joins TRBV19 to TRBJ2-1; D unclear. The CDR3 is CATSWGIYNEQFF. The CDR3 region has the DNA TGTGCCACCTCATGGGGTATCTACAATGAGCAGTTCTTC.